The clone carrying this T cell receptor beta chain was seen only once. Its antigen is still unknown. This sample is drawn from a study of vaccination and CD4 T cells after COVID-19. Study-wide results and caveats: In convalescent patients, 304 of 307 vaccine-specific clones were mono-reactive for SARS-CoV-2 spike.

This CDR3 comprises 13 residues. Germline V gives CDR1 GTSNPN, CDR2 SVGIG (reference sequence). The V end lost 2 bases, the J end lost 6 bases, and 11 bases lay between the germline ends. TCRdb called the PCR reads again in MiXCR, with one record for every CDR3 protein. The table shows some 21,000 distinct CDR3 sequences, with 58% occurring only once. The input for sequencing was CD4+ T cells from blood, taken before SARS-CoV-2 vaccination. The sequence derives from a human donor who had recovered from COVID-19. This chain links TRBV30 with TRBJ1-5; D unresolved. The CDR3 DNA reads TGTGCCTGGAGTCCCACCGCGGGTCAGCCCCAGCATTTT. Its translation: CAWSPTAGQPQHF.